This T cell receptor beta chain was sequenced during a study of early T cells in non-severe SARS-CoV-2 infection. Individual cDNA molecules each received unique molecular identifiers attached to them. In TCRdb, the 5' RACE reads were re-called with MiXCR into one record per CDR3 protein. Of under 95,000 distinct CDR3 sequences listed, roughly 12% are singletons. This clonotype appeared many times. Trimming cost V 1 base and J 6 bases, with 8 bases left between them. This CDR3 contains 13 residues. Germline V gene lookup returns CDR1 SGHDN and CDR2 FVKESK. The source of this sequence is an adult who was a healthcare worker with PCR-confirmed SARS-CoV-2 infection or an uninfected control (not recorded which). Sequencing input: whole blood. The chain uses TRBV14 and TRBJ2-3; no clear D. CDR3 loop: CASSQASQDTQYF. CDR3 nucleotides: TGTGCCAGCAGCCAAGCCTCTCAGGATACGCAGTATTTT.